This TCR beta chain was captured in a study of T cell responses to AZD1222 COVID-19 vaccine. Only in-frame clones appear in the TCRdb table, and some are missing; sequencing was by immunoSEQ multiplex PCR. This sample has about 130,000 clones; about 88% occur once, and the top ten carry 7.5% to 8%. CDR3 length: 17 residues. Germline V gene sequence: CDR1 SGHDT, CDR2 YYEEEE. J gave up 1 base and V 2 bases, and 6 bases lay outside the gene matches. The origin of this receptor is an adult in good health. The source material was peripheral blood, sampled on day 0 of AZD1222 vaccination. V is TRBV5-6 and J is TRBJ1-3; 10 nucleotides align to TRBD1. This chain's CDR3 is CASSFPDRGRSGNTIYF. CDR3 nucleotides: TGTGCCAGCAGCTTTCCCGACAGGGGGCGATCTGGAAACACCATATATTTT.